This T cell receptor beta chain appears in the sequencing data of a study of blood T cell repertoires in COVID-19. Background on the study: Acute and convalescent COVID-19 specimens originated in the United States, Italy and Spain. T cells, B-cell-depleted T cells, or PBMCs supplied cDNA or gDNA.

Individuals aged about 18 to 95 years were recruited from approximately 22 US areas. J gave up 3 bases and V 6 bases, and 10 bases lay outside the gene matches. CDR3 length: 16 residues. Germline V gene data show CDR1 as SGHTS and CDR2 as YDEGEE. As handled by the study authors: Amplification with reference gene primers provided the estimates of nucleated cell counts. Sequenced by immunoSEQ multiplex PCR; TCRdb stores in-frame clones only, minus some. That table is the source of V, J and clone size, and D and trimming were worked out from the DNA. The table has around 150,000 clones, more than 75% seen once; the top ten hold more than 6.5%.

The chain couples TRBV5-8 to TRBJ1-4; 8 bases match TRBD1. This TCR was sampled from a woman between 45 and 65 years old who had recovered from COVID-19. Sequencing was performed on PBMCs or T cells enriched from blood (not recorded which). CDR3 in amino acids: CASTQRQGRPNEKLFF. In DNA, the CDR3 is TGTGCCAGCACCCAAAGACAGGGGAGGCCTAATGAAAAACTGTTTTTT.